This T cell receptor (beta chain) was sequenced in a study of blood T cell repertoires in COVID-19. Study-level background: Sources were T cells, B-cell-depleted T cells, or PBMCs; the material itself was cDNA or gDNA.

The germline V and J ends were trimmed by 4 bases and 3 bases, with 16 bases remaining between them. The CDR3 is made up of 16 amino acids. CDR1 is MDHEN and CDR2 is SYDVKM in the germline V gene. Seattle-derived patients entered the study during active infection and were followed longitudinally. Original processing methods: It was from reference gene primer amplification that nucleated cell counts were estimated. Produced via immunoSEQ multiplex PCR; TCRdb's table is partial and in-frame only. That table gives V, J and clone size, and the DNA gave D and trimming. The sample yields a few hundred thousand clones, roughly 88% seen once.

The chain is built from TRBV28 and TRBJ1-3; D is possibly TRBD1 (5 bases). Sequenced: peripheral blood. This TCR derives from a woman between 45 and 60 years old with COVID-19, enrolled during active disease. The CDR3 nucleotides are TGTGCCAGCAGTTCGCGAGGGAGGGGACTTGGAAACACCATATATTTT. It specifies CASSSRGRGLGNTIYF.